A single T cell receptor (beta chain) is shown here with its context. This sample is part of a study of blood T cell repertoires in COVID-19. Produced via immunoSEQ multiplex PCR; TCRdb's table is partial and in-frame only. Altogether roughly 80,000 clones are present, approximately 83% being singletons, with the ten largest covering 7% to 9.5%. This receptor was identified in a human donor in a cohort sampled during active COVID-19. Sequenced input: peripheral blood.

The CDR3 DNA follows: TGTGCCAGCAGCCAGCTGGCGGGTGGACAAGAGACCCAGTACTTC. Residues: CASSQLAGGQETQYF. The rearrangement joins TRBV11-3 to TRBJ2-5; tentatively, D is TRBD2 (5 bases). Looked up from germline, CDR1 is SGHNT and CDR2 is YENEEA. The length of the CDR3 is 15 residues. Trimming left V 5 bases short and J 2 bases short, with 15 bases between.